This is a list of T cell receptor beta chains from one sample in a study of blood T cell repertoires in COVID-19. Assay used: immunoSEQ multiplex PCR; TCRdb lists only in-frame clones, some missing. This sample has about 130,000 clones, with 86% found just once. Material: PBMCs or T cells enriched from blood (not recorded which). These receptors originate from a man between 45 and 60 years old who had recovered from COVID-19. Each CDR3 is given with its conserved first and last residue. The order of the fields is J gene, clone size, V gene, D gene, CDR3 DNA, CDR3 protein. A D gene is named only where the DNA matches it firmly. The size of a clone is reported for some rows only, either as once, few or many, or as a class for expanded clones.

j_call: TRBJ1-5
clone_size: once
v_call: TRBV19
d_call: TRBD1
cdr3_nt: TGTGCCAGTAGTTCACAGGGGAAGCAGCCCCAGCATTTT
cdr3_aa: CASSSQGKQPQHF

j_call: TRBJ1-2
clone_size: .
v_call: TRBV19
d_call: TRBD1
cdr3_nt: TGTGCCAGTAGTACGACAGGGCTATCCATTCCTAACTATGGCTACACCTTC
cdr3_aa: CASSTTGLSIPNYGYTF

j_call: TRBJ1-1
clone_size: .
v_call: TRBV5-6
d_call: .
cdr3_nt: TGTGCCAGCAGCTTGGGTAGGAGGGCTTTCTTT
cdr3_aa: CASSLGRRAFF

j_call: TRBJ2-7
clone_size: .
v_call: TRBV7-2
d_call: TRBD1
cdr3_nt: TGTGCCAGCAGTCAAGCCGGGACAGGAGTTTACGAGCAGTACTTC
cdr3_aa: CASSQAGTGVYEQYF

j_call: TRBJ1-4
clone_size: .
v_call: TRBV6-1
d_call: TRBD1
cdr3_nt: TGTGCCAGCAGTCGCCCGGGACAGGGTGAAAAACTGTTTTTT
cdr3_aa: CASSRPGQGEKLFF

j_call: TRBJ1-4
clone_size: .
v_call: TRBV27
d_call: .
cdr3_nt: TGTGCCAGCAGGAGGGATCCTCCGACTAATGAAAAACTGTTTTTT
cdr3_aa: CASRRDPPTNEKLFF

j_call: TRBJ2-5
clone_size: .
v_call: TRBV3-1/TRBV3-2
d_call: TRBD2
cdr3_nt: TGTGCCAGCAGCCAAGGCCTAGCGGGAGGTCAAGAGACCCAGTACTTC
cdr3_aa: CASSQGLAGGQETQYF

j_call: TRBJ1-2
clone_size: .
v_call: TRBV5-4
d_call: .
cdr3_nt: TGTGCCAGCAGCTTCGAGAGAGGCTATGGCTACACCTTC
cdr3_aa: CASSFERGYGYTF

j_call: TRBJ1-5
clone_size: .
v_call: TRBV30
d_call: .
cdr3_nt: TGTGCCTGGAGTCCAGGGGACACCATCAATCAGCCCCAGCATTTT
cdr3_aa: CAWSPGDTINQPQHF

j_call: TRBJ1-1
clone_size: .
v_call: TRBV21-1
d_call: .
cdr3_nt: TGCGGGGGCGACGACGAACACACTGAAGCTTTCTTT
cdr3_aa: CGGDDEHTEAFF

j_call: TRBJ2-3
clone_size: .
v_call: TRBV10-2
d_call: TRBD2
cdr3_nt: TGCGCCAGCAGACTAGCGGGGGGATCCACAGATACGCAGTATTTT
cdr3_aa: CASRLAGGSTDTQYF

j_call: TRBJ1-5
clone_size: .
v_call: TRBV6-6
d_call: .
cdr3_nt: TGTGCCAGCAGACAGGGCCAAAACAATCAGCCCCAGCATTTT
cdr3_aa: CASRQGQNNQPQHF

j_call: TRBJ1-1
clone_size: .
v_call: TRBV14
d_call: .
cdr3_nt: TGTGCCAGCAGGGAAGTGGACGAACGAGGGACTGAAGCTTTCTTT
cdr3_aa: CASREVDERGTEAFF

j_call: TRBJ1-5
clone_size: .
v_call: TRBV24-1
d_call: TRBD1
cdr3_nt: TGTGCCACCGCGGCGGGACAGCCTAACAATCAGCCCCAGCATTTT
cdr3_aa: CATAAGQPNNQPQHF

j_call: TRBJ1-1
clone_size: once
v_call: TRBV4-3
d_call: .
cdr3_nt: TGCGCCAGCAGCCAAGGGAGGGGTGACACTGAAGCTTTCTTT
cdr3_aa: CASSQGRGDTEAFF

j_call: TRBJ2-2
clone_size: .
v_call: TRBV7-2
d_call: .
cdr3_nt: TGTGCCAGCAGGCACAGGGTCATCCCTCAGAGAAACACCGGGGAGCTGTTTTTT
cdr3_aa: CASRHRVIPQRNTGELFF

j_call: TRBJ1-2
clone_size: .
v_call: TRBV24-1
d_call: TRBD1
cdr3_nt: TGTGCCACCAGAGGGGGCAATGATTATTCAGACTATGGCTACACCTTC
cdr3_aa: CATRGGNDYSDYGYTF

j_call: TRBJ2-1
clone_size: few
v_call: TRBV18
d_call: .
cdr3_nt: TGTGCCAGCTCACCACCGGTCCCTAGCGAATACAATGAGCAGTTCTTC
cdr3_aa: CASSPPVPSEYNEQFF